This entry is about one T cell receptor beta chain. The target antigen is unknown. Single viable CD3+CD4+CD8-CD45RO+ cells were sorted as the memory CD4+ T cells. Donors' CMV status reflects serum IgG against pp150, pp28, p38, p52. The sample originates from a study of memory CD4+ T cells and cytomegalovirus serostatus. There are 15 residues in the CDR3. The germline gives CDR1 KGHSH, CDR2 LQKENI. Trimming stripped 2 bases from V and 2 bases from J, with 12 bases between. Generated by immunoSEQ multiplex PCR, the TCRdb table keeps only in-frame clones and is missing some. The sample carries 45,000 to 50,000 clones, around 74% recorded once. Findings and caveats of the study: Suggested: most of the CMV-linked TCR signature lies in CD4+ memory cells.

Sample: memory CD4+ T cells from blood. The chain carries TRBV18 and TRBJ2-5; unclear D gene. This clonotype was obtained from an adult in good health and CMV-seronegative. The CDR3 is CASSPSPLRQETQYF. CDR3 nucleotide sequence: TGTGCCAGCTCACCATCTCCGCTTAGGCAAGAGACCCAGTACTTC.